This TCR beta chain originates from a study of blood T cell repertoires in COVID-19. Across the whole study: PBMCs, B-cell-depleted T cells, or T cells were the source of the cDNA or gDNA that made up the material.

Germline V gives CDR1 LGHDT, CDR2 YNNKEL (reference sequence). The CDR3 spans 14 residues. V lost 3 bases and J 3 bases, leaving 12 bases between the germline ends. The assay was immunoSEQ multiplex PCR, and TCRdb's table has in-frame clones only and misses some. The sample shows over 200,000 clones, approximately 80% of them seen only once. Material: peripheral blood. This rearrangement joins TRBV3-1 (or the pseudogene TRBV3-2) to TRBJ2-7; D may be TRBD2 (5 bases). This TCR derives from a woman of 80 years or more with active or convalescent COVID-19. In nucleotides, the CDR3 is TGTGCCAGCAGCCATCGGGGAAAGGACTACGAGCAGTACTTC. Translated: CASSHRGKDYEQYF.